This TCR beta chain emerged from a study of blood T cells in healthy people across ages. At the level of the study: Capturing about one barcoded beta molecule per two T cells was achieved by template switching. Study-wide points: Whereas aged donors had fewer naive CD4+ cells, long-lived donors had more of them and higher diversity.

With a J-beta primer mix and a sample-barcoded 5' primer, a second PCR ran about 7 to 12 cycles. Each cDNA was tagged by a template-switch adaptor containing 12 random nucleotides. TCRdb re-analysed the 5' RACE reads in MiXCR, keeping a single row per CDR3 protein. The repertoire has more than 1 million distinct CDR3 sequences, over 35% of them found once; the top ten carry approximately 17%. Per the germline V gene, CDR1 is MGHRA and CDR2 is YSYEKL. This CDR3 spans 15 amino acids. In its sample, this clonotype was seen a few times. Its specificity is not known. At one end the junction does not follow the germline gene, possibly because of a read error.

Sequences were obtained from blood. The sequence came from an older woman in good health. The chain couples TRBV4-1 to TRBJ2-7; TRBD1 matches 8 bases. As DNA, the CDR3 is TGCGCCAGCAGCCAAGAAGACAGGGGCTCCCACGAGCAGTACTTC. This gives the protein CASSQEDRGSHEQYF.